Given below is one T cell receptor beta chain in context. Its antigen target is currently unknown. There are no base qualities to consult, and no much larger clone falls within one base. This sample is drawn from a study of regulatory T cells in long-lasting Graves disease (dated by TCRdb to about 2021). Turning to the overall study: Newly diagnosed Graves' disease patients had taken antithyroid drugs for less than 3 months. Persistent Graves' disease patients were compared with newly diagnosed Graves' disease patients by peripheral blood TCR sequencing and RNA sequencing. The study was registered as a clinical trial and conducted in China. A total of around 35 samples were covered by TCR sequencing, comprising approximately 13 persistent and around 20 newly diagnosed Graves' disease patients. Overall study outcomes, separate from this receptor: Sequencing and analysis were restricted to the TCR beta chain. A larger number of public clonotypes was shared among persistent patients (around 3,000) than among newly diagnosed patients (around 970). Compared with newly diagnosed patients, patients with persistent Graves' disease had lower TCR Shannon entropy and fewer highly expanded clones, which suggests clonal expansion. Because the primary lesion, thyroid tissue, could not be accessed, the study looked at peripheral blood alone. Preferential use of TRBV28, TRBJ1-2 and TRBJ2-5 was observed in persistent disease, whereas TRBV20-1 and TRBJ2-1 were favored in newly diagnosed disease. The small sample size was acknowledged by the authors as a limitation that may reduce accuracy.

The CDR3 numbers 17 residues from cysteine through phenylalanine. Only CDR3 DNA remains: 51 bases, in frame from the first base. V and J lose 0 bases and 0 bases, and a span of 10 bases separates them. Looking up the germline V gene yields CDR1 SGHRS and CDR2 YFSETQ. The library came from multiplex PCR. The instrument was an Illumina HiSeq 4000. To build TCR beta libraries, CDR3 regions were amplified by Arm-PCR using iRepertoire HTBI primers. Gel purification was performed on PCR products prior to sequencing. The paper's processing steps were these. Across samples, about 64 TRBV and 13 to 15 TRBJ segments were identified and used for gene usage analysis of CDR3 amino acid clonotypes. Filtered high-quality paired reads were merged into contigs using COPE and FqMerger. Contigs were aligned with BLAST to IMGT TRBV, TRBD and TRBJ reference genes, and CDR3 was defined per IMGT. Highly expanded clones were defined as clonotypes with a frequency above 0.1%. Shannon entropy was used to measure repertoire diversity, and the Gini coefficient was used to measure V-J evenness. A clonotype was considered public if more than one individual shared it. TCRdb applied fastp at Q25 and MiXCR to the public reads, then kept only in-frame beta chains. Every distinct CDR3 protein forms one entry, paired with its most common genes and DNA. For this entry, the V and J calls and clone size follow TCRdb and not the study's own pipeline. The sample data list some 250,000 distinct CDR3 sequences, and under 20% of these were observed just once. The top ten hold 14% of the sample.

Sample time point, as interpreted from the label and publication: newly diagnosed GD, antithyroid drugs for less than 3 months. For both TCR sequencing and RNA sequencing, RNA was extracted from PBMCs in TRIzol. Graves' disease was diagnosed according to American Thyroid Association guidelines. The patients came from an endocrinology department in Xi'an, China. Each patient gave roughly 8.4 milliliters of peripheral blood, collected in an EDTA anticoagulant tube. Ficoll Paque Plus density gradient separation was used to isolate PBMCs, and no additional T cell sorting was done. An Agilent 2100 Bioanalyzer and agarose gel were used to check RNA quality, and a NanoDrop 2000 was used to measure RNA concentration. These records were also assigned to another study, of T cells in Graves' hyperthyroidism and ophthalmopathy. Per that second paper: Graves' hyperthyroidism was defined as stable when no progression to ophthalmopathy occurred over 18 months of follow-up. Hyperthyroidism patients were newly diagnosed, with disease duration under 2 months, and aged 18 to 65 years. The study excluded patients with uncontrolled infections, other autoimmune diseases, pregnancy or lactation. Diagnoses were based on clinical symptoms, serum thyroxine and TRAb, thyroid ultrasound and orbital computed tomography. The TCR CDR3 was subjected to a first round of RT-PCR using the HTBI primer set and the Qiagen OneStep RT-PCR kit. Most expanded thyroid clonotypes (frequency above 0.001) were also detected in blood, suggesting blood repertoires may reflect thyroid immune responses. A 13 V-J signature model separated ophthalmopathy from stable hyperthyroidism, with approximately 87% sensitivity and roughly 81% specificity in cross-validation and 80%/75% in testing. In validation, the model predicted progression to ophthalmopathy with around 71% sensitivity and roughly 72% specificity, a median of 6.5 months before onset. TCR V-J signatures able to tell the groups apart were searched for in a discovery cohort of 90 to 100 patients, of whom about 40 had Graves' ophthalmopathy and 57 had stable Graves' hyperthyroidism. Whether ophthalmopathy could be predicted prospectively was tested in an independent validation cohort made up of approximately 19 hyperthyroidism patients plus 17 patients who later progressed to ophthalmopathy. The 100 discovery patients were randomly split 7:3 into training and test sets. In addition, the study compared T-cell repertoires in thyroid tissue and in blood from several Graves' hyperthyroidism patients. After blood sampling, hyperthyroidism patients were treated with methimazole at a starting dose of 30 mg daily, and ophthalmopathy patients were treated with high-dose intravenous methylprednisolone. Libraries were constructed in a second round of multiplex PCR, after which size selection and purification were performed. Libraries were sequenced paired-end with 100 bp reads on an Illumina HiSeq2000. SOAPnuke was used to process the raw data, throwing out any read that contained adapters or uncalled bases, had a mean Phred below 15, or lacked an exact constant-primer or identifier match. COPE v1.2.5 was used to merge the high-quality paired reads, and each unique nucleotide sequence was defined as a clonotype. Clonotypes were aligned to IMGT TRBV, TRBD and TRBJ reference segments using MiTCR v1.1. Analysis was restricted to V-J combinations with a frequency above 0.0001, which covered over 98% of repertoires. The TCS score was defined as F50 (clonal expansion) divided by E x V (chaos), with BLOSUM62-based TCRdist calculated between CDR3 peptides within each V-J. Welch's t-statistics and random forest reduced around 510 V-J features to fewer than 15, which were used in a naive Bayes classifier (R e1071). Sample size was not statistically predetermined, and blinding of investigators to group allocation was not performed. According to the paper, TCR Vbeta CDR3 sequencing was carried out on 120 to 150 peripheral blood samples, which came from fewer than 50 ophthalmopathy, 70 to 80 hyperthyroidism and around 17 progressor patients.

The origin of this receptor is a woman aged 25 to 39 with Graves disease. Donor details come from another sample of the same person, matched by shared clones. The source was peripheral blood mononuclear cells (PBMCs), collected at new diagnosis, from a patient treated with antithyroid drugs. This chain joins TRBV5-1 to TRBJ2-6; the D region possibly corresponds to TRBD1 (6 bases align). The CDR3 region: CASSLAGTSSGANVLTF. DNA sequence: TGCGCCAGCAGCTTGGCCGGGACATCCTCTGGGGCCAACGTCCTGACTTTC.